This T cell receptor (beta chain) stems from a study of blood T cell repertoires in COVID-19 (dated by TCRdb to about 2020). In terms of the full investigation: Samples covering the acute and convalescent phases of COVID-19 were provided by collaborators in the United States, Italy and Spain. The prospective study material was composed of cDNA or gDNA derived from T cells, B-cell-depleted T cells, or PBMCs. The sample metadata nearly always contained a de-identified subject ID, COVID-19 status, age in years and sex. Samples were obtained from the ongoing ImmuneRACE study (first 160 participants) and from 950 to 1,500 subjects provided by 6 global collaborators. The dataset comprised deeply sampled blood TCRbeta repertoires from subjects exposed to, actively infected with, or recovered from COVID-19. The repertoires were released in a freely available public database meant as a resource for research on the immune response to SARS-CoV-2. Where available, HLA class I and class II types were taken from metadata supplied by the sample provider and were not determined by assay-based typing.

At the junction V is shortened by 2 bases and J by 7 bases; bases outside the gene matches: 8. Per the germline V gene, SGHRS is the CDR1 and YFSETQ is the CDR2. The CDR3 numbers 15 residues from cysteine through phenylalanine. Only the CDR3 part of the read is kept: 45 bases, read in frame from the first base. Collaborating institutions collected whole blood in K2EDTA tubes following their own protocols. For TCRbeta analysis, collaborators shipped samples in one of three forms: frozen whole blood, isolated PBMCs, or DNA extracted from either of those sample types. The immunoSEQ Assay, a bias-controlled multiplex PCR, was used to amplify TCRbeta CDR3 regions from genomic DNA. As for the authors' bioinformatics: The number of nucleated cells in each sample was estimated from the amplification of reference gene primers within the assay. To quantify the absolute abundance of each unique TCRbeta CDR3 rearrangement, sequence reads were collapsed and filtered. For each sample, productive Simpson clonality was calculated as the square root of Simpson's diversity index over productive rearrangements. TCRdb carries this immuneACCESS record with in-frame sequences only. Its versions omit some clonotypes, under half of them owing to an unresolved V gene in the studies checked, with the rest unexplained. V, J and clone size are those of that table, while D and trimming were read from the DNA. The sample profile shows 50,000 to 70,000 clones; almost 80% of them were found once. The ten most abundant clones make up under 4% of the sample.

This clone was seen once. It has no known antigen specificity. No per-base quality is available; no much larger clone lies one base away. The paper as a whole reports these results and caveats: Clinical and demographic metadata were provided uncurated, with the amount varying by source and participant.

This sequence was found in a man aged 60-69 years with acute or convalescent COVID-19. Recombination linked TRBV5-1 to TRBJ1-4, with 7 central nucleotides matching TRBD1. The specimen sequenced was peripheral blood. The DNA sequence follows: TGCGCCAGCAGCTTATCAGGAGGGGGCCGTGAAAAACTGTTTTTT. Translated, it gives CASSLSGGGREKLFF.